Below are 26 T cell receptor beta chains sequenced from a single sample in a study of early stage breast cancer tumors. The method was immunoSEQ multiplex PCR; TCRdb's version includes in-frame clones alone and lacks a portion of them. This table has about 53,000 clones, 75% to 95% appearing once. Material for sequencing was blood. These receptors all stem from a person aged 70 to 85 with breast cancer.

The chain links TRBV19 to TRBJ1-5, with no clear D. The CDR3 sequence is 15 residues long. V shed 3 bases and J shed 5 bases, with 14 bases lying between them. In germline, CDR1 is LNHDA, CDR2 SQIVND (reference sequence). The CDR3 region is CASSIIPGIDQPQHF. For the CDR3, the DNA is TGTGCCAGTAGTATTATCCCAGGTATTGATCAGCCCCAGCATTTT.

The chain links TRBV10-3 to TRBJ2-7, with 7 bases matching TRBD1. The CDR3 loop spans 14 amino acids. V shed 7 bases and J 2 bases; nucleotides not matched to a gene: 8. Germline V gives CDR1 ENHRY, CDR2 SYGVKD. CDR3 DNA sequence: TGTGCCATCATAAGGGACAGAAGCCCCTACGAGCAGTACTTC. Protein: CAIIRDRSPYEQYF.

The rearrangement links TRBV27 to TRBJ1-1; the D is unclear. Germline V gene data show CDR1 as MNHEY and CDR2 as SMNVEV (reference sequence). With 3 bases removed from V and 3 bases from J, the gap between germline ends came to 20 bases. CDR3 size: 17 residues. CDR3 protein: CASSFQLPTAEDTEAFF. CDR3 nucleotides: TGTGCCAGCAGTTTCCAACTCCCGACGGCGGAGGACACTGAAGCTTTCTTT.

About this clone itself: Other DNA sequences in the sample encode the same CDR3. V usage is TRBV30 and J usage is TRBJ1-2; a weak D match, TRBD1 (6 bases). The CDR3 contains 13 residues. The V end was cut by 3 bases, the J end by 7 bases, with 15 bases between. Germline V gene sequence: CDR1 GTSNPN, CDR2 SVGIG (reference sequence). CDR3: CAWSVYREGGYTF. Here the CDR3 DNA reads TGTGCCTGGAGCGTATACAGGGAGGGTGGCTACACCTTC.

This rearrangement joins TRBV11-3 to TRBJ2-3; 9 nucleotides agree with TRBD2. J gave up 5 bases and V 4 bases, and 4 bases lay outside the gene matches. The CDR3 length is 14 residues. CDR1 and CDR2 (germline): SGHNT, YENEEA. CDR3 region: CASSSGLAVDTQYF. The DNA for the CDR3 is TGTGCCAGCAGCTCGGGACTAGCAGTAGATACGCAGTATTTT.

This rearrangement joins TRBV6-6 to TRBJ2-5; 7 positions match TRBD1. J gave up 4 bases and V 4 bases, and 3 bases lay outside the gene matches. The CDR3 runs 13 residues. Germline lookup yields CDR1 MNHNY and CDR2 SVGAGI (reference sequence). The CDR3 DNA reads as TGTGCCAGCAGTTCATACAGGGGAGAGACCCAGTACTTC. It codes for CASSSYRGETQYF.

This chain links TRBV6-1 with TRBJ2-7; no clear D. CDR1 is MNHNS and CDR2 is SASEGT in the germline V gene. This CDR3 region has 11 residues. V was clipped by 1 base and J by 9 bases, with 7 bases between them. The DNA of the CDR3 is TGTGCCAGCAGTGAAGTTAGAGGGCAGTACTTC. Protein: CASSEVRGQYF.

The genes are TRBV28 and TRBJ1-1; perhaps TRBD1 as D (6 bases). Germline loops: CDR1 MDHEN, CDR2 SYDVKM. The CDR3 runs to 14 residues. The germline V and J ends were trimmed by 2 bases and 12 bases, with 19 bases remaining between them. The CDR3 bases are TGTGCCAGCAGTTTACCCCCACAGGGCATCGAAACTTTCTTT. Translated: CASSLPPQGIETFF.

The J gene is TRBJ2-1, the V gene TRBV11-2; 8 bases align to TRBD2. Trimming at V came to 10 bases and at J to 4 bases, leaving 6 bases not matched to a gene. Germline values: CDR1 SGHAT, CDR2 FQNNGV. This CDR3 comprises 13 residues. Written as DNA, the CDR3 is TGTGCCACCAGACTAGCGTTATACAATGAGCAGTTCTTC. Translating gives CATRLALYNEQFF.

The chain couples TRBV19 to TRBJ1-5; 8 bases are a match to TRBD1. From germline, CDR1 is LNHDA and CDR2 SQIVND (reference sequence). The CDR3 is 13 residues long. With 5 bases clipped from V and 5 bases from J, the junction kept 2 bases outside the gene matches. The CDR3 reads CASSLQGDQPQHF. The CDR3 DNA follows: TGTGCCAGTAGTCTACAGGGGGATCAGCCCCAGCATTTT. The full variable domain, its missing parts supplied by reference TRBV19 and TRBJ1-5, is DGGITQSPKYLFRKEGQNVTLSCEQNLNHDAMYWYRQDPGQGLRLIYYSQIVNDFQKGDIAEGYSVSREKKESFPLTVTSAQKNPTAFYLCASSLQGDQPQHFGDGTRLSIL.

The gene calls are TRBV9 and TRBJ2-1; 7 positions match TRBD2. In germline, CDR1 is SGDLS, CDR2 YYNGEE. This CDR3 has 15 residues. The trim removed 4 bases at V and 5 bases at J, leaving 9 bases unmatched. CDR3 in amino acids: CASSPRSAGDNEQFF. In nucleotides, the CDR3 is TGTGCCAGCAGCCCCAGATCGGCGGGGGACAATGAGCAGTTCTTC.

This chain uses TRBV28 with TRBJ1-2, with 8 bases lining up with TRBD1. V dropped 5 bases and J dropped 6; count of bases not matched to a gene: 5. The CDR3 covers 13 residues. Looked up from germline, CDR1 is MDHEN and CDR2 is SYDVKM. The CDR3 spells CASSPQGADGYTF. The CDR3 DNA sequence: TGTGCCAGCAGTCCCCAGGGGGCGGATGGCTACACCTTC.

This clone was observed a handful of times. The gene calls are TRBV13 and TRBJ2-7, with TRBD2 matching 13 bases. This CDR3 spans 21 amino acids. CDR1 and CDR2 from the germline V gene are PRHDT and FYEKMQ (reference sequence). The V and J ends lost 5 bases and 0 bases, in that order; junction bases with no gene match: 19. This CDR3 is CASSPQGPLTSGGGTSYEQYF. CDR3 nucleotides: TGTGCCAGCAGCCCGCAGGGCCCCCTCACTAGCGGGGGGGGTACCTCCTACGAGCAGTACTTC.

CDR3 bases: TGTGCCAGTCGCCAAGGACAGGGGGTTTCTGCTGAAGCTTTCTTT. It encodes CASRQGQGVSAEAFF. This chain joins TRBV18 and TRBJ1-1; 10 positions match TRBD1. Germline CDR1 and CDR2: KGHSH and LQKENI. V was clipped by 9 bases and J by 6 bases; unmatched bases: 13. The CDR3 spans 15 residues.

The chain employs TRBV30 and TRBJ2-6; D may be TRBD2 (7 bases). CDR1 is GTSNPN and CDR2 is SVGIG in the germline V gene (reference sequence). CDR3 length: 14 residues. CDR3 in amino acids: CVAGAGSGANVLTF. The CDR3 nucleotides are TGTGTGGCGGGGGCGGGCTCTGGGGCCAACGTCCTGACTTTC.

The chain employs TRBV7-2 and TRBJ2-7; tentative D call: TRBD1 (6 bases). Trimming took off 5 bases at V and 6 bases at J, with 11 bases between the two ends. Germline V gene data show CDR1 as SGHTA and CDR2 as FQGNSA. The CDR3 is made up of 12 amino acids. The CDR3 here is CASSQDRPEQYF. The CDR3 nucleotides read TGTGCCAGCAGCCAAGACAGGCCCGAGCAGTACTTC.

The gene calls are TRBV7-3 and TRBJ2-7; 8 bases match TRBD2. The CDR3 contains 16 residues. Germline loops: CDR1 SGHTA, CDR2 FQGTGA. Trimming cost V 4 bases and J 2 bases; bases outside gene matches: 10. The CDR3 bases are TGTGCCAGCAGCTCGTCGGCTCGAGCGGGAGCCTACGAGCAGTACTTC. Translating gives CASSSSARAGAYEQYF.

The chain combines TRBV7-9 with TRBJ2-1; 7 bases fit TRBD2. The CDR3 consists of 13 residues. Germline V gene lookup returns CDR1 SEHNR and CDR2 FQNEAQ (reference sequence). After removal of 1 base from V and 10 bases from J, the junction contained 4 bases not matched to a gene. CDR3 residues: CASSLEEGLEQFF. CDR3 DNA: TGTGCCAGCAGCTTAGAAGAGGGACTAGAGCAGTTCTTC.

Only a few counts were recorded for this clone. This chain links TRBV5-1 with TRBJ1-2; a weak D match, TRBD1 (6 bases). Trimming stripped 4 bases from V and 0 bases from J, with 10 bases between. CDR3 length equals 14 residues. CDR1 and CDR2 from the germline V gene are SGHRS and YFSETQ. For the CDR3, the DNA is TGCGCCAGCAGCACAGGGACATCTAACTATGGCTACACCTTC. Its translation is CASSTGTSNYGYTF.

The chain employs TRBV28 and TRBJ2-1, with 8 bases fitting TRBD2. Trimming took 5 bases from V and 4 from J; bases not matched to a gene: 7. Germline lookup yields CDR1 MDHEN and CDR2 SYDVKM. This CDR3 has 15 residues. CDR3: CASSEPGLGYNEQFF. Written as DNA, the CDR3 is TGTGCCAGCAGTGAACCGGGACTAGGGTACAATGAGCAGTTCTTC.

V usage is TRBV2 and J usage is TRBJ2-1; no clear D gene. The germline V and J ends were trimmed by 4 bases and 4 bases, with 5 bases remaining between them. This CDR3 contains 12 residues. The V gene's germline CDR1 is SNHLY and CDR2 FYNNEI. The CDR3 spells CASSASYNEQFF. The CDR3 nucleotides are TGTGCCAGCAGTGCTAGTTACAATGAGCAGTTCTTC.

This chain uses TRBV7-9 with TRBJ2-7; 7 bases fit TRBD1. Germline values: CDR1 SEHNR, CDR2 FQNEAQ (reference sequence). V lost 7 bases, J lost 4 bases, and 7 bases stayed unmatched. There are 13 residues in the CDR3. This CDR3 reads CASKETGSYEQYF. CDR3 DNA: TGTGCCAGCAAAGAGACAGGGTCATACGAGCAGTACTTC. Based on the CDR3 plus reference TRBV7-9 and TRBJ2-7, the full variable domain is DTGVSQNPRHKITKRGQNVTFRCDPISEHNRLYWYRQTLGQGPEFLTYFQNEAQLEKSRLLSDRFSAERPKGSFSTLEIQRTEQGDSAMYLCASKETGSYEQYFGPGTRLTVT.

Here the CDR3 DNA reads TGCAGCGTTGAACGAACAGGGGGCGCGAGAACAGATACGCAGTATTTT. Translating it yields CSVERTGGARTDTQYF. The V and J genes are TRBV29-1 and TRBJ2-3; 9 bases fit TRBD1. V lost 2 bases to trimming and J lost 3 bases; unmatched junction nucleotides: 9. Germline CDR1 is SQVTM and CDR2 is ANQGSEA. This CDR3 is built from 16 residues.

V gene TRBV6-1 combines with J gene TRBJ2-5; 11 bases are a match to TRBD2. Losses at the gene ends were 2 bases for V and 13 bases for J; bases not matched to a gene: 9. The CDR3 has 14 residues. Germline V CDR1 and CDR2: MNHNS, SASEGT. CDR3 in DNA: TGTGCCAGCAGTGAATTGGGGACTAGCGGTTTAAGGTACTTC. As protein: CASSELGTSGLRYF.

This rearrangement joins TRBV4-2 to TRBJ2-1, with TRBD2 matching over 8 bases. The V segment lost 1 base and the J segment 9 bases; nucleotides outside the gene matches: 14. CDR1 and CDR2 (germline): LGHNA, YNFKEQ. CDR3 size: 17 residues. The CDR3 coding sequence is TGTGCCAGCAGCCAAGTTACGGGGGGGCACGGGGGTACTGAGCAGTTCTTC. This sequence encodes CASSQVTGGHGGTEQFF.

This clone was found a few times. CDR3 nucleotide sequence: TGTGCCAGCAGCTTAGACCGCAGATCGCAGTACTTC. It encodes CASSLDRRSQYF. The chain recombines TRBV7-9 with TRBJ2-7; no firm D call. The CDR3 extends over 12 amino acids. The germline CDR1 and CDR2 sequences are SEHNR and FQNEAQ (reference sequence). V lost 1 base and J 9 bases, leaving 10 bases between the germline ends.